A selection of T cell receptor beta chains follows, all from one sample in a study of T-cell memory formation after mild COVID-19. From the 5' RACE reads, TCRdb called clonotypes with MiXCR, one entry per CDR3 protein. Found here are hundreds of thousands of distinct CDR3 sequences, under 20% of them singletons; the top ten hold around a fifth. Sequencing was carried out using PBMCs or a T cell subset sorted from them (not recorded which). The receptor set was obtained from a young man who had mild COVID-19 (a few samples of this study predate the infection). Cell type and time point are not known. Each CDR3 is given with its conserved first and last residue. D genes are given only for firm matches. Size is stated for part of the rows, as once, few or many counts, or as a class when the clone is expanded.

>NA|TRBV10-3|NA|TRBJ2-5
TGTGCCATCGGGGAACAGCAAGAGGCCCAGTACTTC
CAIGEQQEAQYF
>NA|TRBV12-5|NA|TRBJ1-1
TGTGCTAGTGGTTTGGTGATTCAGGGGTCCCGGAACACTGAAGCTTTCTTT
CASGLVIQGSRNTEAFF
>NA|TRBV27|NA|TRBJ2-2
TGTGCCAGCAGTGGGGACGCGAACACCGGGGAGCTGTTTTTT
CASSGDANTGELFF
>NA|TRBV4-2|NA|TRBJ1-1
TGTGCCAGCAGTTCGAGACAGACTCTTACGGAAGCTTTCTTT
CASSSRQTLTEAFF
>NA|TRBV7-9|few|TRBJ1-1
TGTGCCAGCAGCTATTTAACTCTGAACACTGAAGCTTTCTTT
CASSYLTLNTEAFF
>NA|TRBV11-2|NA|TRBJ2-3
TGTGCCAGCAGCCGAGGGGCGGATACTCTCACAGATACGCAGTATTTT
CASSRGADTLTDTQYF
>TRBD1|TRBV20-1|few|TRBJ1-2
TGCAGTGCAGATCAGGGGGACTACTATGGCTACACCTTC
CSADQGDYYGYTF
>NA|TRBV9|few|TRBJ2-5
TGTGCCAGCAGCGTAGAGGGCGTCCGGGAGACCCAGTACTTC
CASSVEGVRETQYF
>TRBD1|TRBV7-2|few|TRBJ2-2
TGTGCCAGCAGCTCCTCGACAGGGTACATTACCGGGGAGCTGTTTTTT
CASSSSTGYITGELFF
>NA|TRBV9|NA|TRBJ1-2
TGTGCCAGCAGCGCCAGGGTTAGCTATGGCTACACCTTC
CASSARVSYGYTF
>NA|TRBV21-1|NA|TRBJ2-4
TGTGCCAGCAGCGAGCCAGGGGCGGGCAAAAACATTCAGTACTTC
CASSEPGAGKNIQYF
>NA|TRBV6-1|NA|TRBJ2-1
TGTGCCAGCCTGGGACCGGGGAGCTCCTACAATGAGCAGTTCTTC
CASLGPGSSYNEQFF
>NA|TRBV5-1|NA|TRBJ2-2
TGCGCCAGCAGGTCCCGGGGGAACACCGGGGAGCTGTTTTTT
CASRSRGNTGELFF
>NA|TRBV7-9|few|TRBJ1-4
TGTGCCAGCAGCCCTACCCAAGGGGGAACTAATGAAAAACTGTTTTTT
CASSPTQGGTNEKLFF
>NA|TRBV4-3|NA|TRBJ2-3
TGCGCCAGCAGCCGTATGGTAGGAACAGGGGATACGCAGTATTTT
CASSRMVGTGDTQYF
>NA|TRBV20-1|NA|TRBJ1-1
TGCAGCGCAGGATCGGCAGGCGGTTCGGTGGGCACTGAAGCTTTCTTT
CSAGSAGGSVGTEAFF
>TRBD1|TRBV30|few|TRBJ2-5
TGTGCCTGGAGGACGGGACAGCAAGAGACCCAGTACTTC
CAWRTGQQETQYF
>NA|TRBV18|few|TRBJ2-7
TGTGCCAGCTCACTGGCAGGGAACAGGTACGAGCAGTACTTC
CASSLAGNRYEQYF
>TRBD1|TRBV12-5|NA|TRBJ2-3
TGTGCTAGTGGTTTCAGGGGGCCCACAGATACGCAGTATTTT
CASGFRGPTDTQYF
>NA|TRBV12-3/TRBV12-4|NA|TRBJ1-4
TGTGCCAGCAGTTTACATGGGACTAATGAAAAACTGTTTTTT
CASSLHGTNEKLFF
>TRBD1|TRBV6-5|NA|TRBJ2-1
TGTGCCAGCAGTTCCGGACAGGGGGTGGATGAGCAGTTCTTC
CASSSGQGVDEQFF
>TRBD2|TRBV7-2|few|TRBJ2-3
TGTGCCAGCAGCCCCCGCGCTAGCGGGGGGGGTACGCAGTATTTT
CASSPRASGGGTQYF
>NA|TRBV29-1|NA|TRBJ1-1
TGCAGCGTTGTTCGACGAGGGGGGAGCACTGAAGCTTTCTTT
CSVVRRGGSTEAFF
>TRBD1|TRBV7-9|few|TRBJ2-5
TGTGCCAGCAGCCCAGAGGACAGGGGAAGGGAGACCCAGTACTTC
CASSPEDRGRETQYF
>NA|TRBV4-2|NA|TRBJ2-2
TGTGCCAGCAGCCAAGGAACCGGGACGAACACCGGGGAGCTGTTTTTT
CASSQGTGTNTGELFF
>NA|TRBV12-3/TRBV12-4|NA|TRBJ1-2
TGTGCCAGCAGTTGGAACTATGGCTACACCTTC
CASSWNYGYTF
>NA|TRBV9|few|TRBJ2-2
TGTGCCAGCAGCGTATTCGGTGCGCCGAAGGCGAACACCGGGGAGCTGTTTTTT
CASSVFGAPKANTGELFF
>NA|TRBV5-1|NA|TRBJ1-2
TGCGCCAGCAGCCCGGGACCGCACTATGGCTACACCTTC
CASSPGPHYGYTF
>NA|TRBV6-2/TRBV6-3|few|TRBJ2-3
TGTGCCAGCGGTCTGGGTCAGACAGATACGCAGTATTTT
CASGLGQTDTQYF
>NA|TRBV18|NA|TRBJ1-5
TGTGCCAGCTCACCGCGGGTTGATCAGCCCCAGCATTTT
CASSPRVDQPQHF
>TRBD1|TRBV20-1|few|TRBJ1-5
TGCAGTGCTAGAGGTTCGGGACAGGGACGTTATAGCAATCAGCCCCAGCATTTT
CSARGSGQGRYSNQPQHF
>NA|TRBV11-2|few|TRBJ1-1
TGTGCCACCCAGGGTTTAGGCACTGAAGCTTTCTTT
CATQGLGTEAFF